Each of the 15 T cell receptor beta chains below was sequenced from the same sample in a study of blood T cells in healthy people across ages. The use of a sample-barcoded 5' primer and a J-beta primer mix characterized a second PCR of about 7 to 12 cycles. TCRdb analysed the 5' RACE reads with MiXCR anew, one entry per CDR3 protein. Counted here are about 1.8 million distinct CDR3 sequences, around 50% occurring once; the ten biggest clones make up roughly 2.1%. Sequencing was carried out using blood. The origin of the receptors is a woman aged 40 to 50 in good health.

This clonotype was observed a handful of times. This chain uses TRBV5-1 with TRBJ2-1; D is possibly TRBD1 or TRBD2 (6 bases each). Germline-derived CDR1 and CDR2 are SGHRS and YFSETQ. Trimming removed 8 bases from V and 4 bases from J, with 19 bases in between. The CDR3 loop spans 15 amino acids. The CDR3 loop reads CASRLSGAEYNEQFF. Written as DNA, the CDR3 is TGCGCCAGTAGGTTGTCGGGGGCCGAATACAATGAGCAGTTCTTC.

As to this clonotype: One end of the junction does not line up with germline, which may come from a read error. CDR3 residues: CAGSFSSASSDTDTQYF. CDR3 nucleotides: TGTGCCGGCAGTTTCAGCTCGGCTAGCTCCGACACAGATACGCAGTATTTT. V gene TRBV28 combines with J gene TRBJ2-3; tentatively, D is TRBD2 (5 bases). CDR3 size: 17 residues. Germline V gene lookup returns CDR1 MDHEN and CDR2 SYDVKM. The whole variable domain, remainder taken from reference TRBV28 and TRBJ2-3, is DVKVTQSSRYLVKRTGEKVFLECVQDMDHENMFWYRQDPGLGLRLIYFSYDVKMKEKGDIPEGYSVSREKKERFSLILESASTNQTSMYLCAGSFSSASSDTDTQYFGPGTRLTVL.

The gene calls are TRBV29-1 and TRBJ2-3, with 8 bases that match TRBD2. Germline-derived CDR1 and CDR2 are SQVTM and ANQGSEA. The CDR3 sequence is 15 residues long. V gave up 5 bases and J gave up 1 base; unmatched junction bases: 8. CDR3 region: CSVIRGGLGTDTQYF. The DNA of the CDR3 is TGCAGCGTTATTCGGGGGGGCCTAGGCACAGATACGCAGTATTTT.

This clonotype turned up a few times. V gene TRBV12-3 or TRBV12-4 combines with J gene TRBJ2-5, with D maybe TRBD1 (6 bases). The DNA end is more similar to TRBJ2-7, so the J call may be wrong. CDR3 length: 13 amino acids. The CDR3 DNA is TGTGCCAGCAGTTTGGGACATCTAGACGAGCAGTACTTC. It specifies CASSLGHLDEQYF.

V gene TRBV7-2 combines with J gene TRBJ1-5; D perhaps matches TRBD1 (5 bases). V lost 2 bases to trimming and J lost 5 bases, with 16 bases between them. This CDR3 is built from 16 residues. The germline gives CDR1 SGHTA, CDR2 FQGNSA. CDR3 bases: TGTGCCAGCAGCTTATCGACGGGGCTTGGGTATCAGCCCCAGCATTTT. Translating it yields CASSLSTGLGYQPQHF.

The CDR3 sequence is CASSWTGGVNGYTF. For the CDR3, the DNA is TGTGCCAGCAGTTGGACAGGGGGTGTGAATGGCTACACCTTC. This sequence joins TRBV12-3 or TRBV12-4 and TRBJ1-2, with TRBD1 identical over 10 bases. The CDR3 loop spans 14 amino acids. Trimming took 4 bases from V and 6 from J; bases not matched to a gene: 5.

This clonotype came up a few times. The V gene is TRBV10-3, the J gene TRBJ2-3; D gene unclear. The CDR3 sequence is 13 residues long. V lost 0 bases, J lost 6 bases, and 7 bases lay in between. The germline gives CDR1 ENHRY, CDR2 SYGVKD. In DNA, the CDR3 is TGTGCCATCAGTGAGTCGGGGAAGGATACGCAGTATTTT. Translated: CAISESGKDTQYF.

The chain combines TRBV7-2 with TRBJ2-3; perhaps TRBD2 as D (6 bases). V shed 4 bases and J shed 2 bases, with 13 bases lying between them. The germline V gene has CDR1 SGHTA and CDR2 FQGNSA. This CDR3 contains 15 residues. CDR3 region: CTSSWMAGNTDTQYF. In DNA form, the CDR3 reads TGTACCAGCAGCTGGATGGCGGGGAACACAGATACGCAGTATTTT.

CDR3 loop: CATDRGETQYF. The CDR3 DNA reads TGTGCCACCGACCGGGGTGAGACCCAGTACTTC. The V call is TRBV28, the J call TRBJ2-5, with D possibly TRBD2 on 5 matching bases. Trimming cost V 10 bases and J 5 bases, with 11 bases left between them. CDR3 length: 11 amino acids. Looked up from germline, CDR1 is MDHEN and CDR2 is SYDVKM.

The chain joins TRBV25-1 to TRBJ2-1; 11 positions agree with TRBD2. The length of the CDR3 is 16 residues. CDR1 is MGHDK and CDR2 is SYGVNS in the germline V gene. Germline trimming cut 3 bases from V and 6 bases from J; bases unmatched to any gene: 7. CDR3 in DNA: TGTGCCAGCAGTGACCCCGGTACTAGCGGGGGCAATGAGCAGTTCTTC. Its protein product is CASSDPGTSGGNEQFF.

V usage is TRBV13 and J usage is TRBJ2-1, with 7 positions matching TRBD1. This CDR3 comprises 16 residues. The V gene end was trimmed by 5 bases and the J gene end by 4 bases; junction bases not matched to a gene: 11. Germline-derived CDR1 and CDR2 are PRHDT and FYEKMQ (reference sequence). In DNA, the CDR3 is TGTGCCAGCAGCCCTACCGGTCAGGGGGATTACAATGAGCAGTTCTTC. Protein sequence: CASSPTGQGDYNEQFF.

Notes on this clonotype: Being one base from a much bigger clone, this may be a read error. CDR3 sequence reads: CASSVEGSYNEQYF. CDR3 in DNA: TGTGCCAGCAGCGTAGAAGGGTCCTACAATGAGCAGTACTTC. The chain is built from TRBV9 and TRBJ2-1; D not certain. Gene TRBJ2-7 matches the end of the DNA better, so the J call may be wrong. Germline V gives CDR1 SGDLS, CDR2 YYNGEE. The CDR3 is 14 residues long.

V is TRBV11-2 and J is TRBJ2-3, with 9 bases matching TRBD1. Per germline, CDR1 SGHAT and CDR2 FQNNGV. This CDR3 has 15 amino acids. Trimming cost V 4 bases and J 4 bases; bases outside gene matches: 6. The CDR3 is CASSSGQGTSDTQYF. CDR3 coding DNA: TGTGCCAGCAGCTCAGGACAGGGGACATCAGATACGCAGTATTTT.

In this sample, this clonotype turned up a few times. J is TRBJ2-7 and V is TRBV28, with 8 bases that match TRBD2. The CDR3 length is 14 residues. V shed 7 bases, J shed 1 base, and the junction held 6 bases outside the gene matches. Germline CDR1 and CDR2: MDHEN and SYDVKM. Written as DNA, the CDR3 is TGTGCCAGCACCACTAGCGGAACATCCTACGAGCAGTACTTC. Encoded protein: CASTTSGTSYEQYF.

The J gene is TRBJ2-7, the V gene TRBV29-1; 8 bases fit TRBD1. This CDR3 contains 16 residues. V trimming: 3 bases; J trimming: 0 bases; junction bases outside the gene matches: 10. The V gene's germline CDR1 is SQVTM and CDR2 ANQGSEA. The CDR3: CSVDGTGDGSSYEQYF. DNA of the CDR3: TGCAGCGTTGACGGGACAGGTGACGGGAGCTCCTACGAGCAGTACTTC.